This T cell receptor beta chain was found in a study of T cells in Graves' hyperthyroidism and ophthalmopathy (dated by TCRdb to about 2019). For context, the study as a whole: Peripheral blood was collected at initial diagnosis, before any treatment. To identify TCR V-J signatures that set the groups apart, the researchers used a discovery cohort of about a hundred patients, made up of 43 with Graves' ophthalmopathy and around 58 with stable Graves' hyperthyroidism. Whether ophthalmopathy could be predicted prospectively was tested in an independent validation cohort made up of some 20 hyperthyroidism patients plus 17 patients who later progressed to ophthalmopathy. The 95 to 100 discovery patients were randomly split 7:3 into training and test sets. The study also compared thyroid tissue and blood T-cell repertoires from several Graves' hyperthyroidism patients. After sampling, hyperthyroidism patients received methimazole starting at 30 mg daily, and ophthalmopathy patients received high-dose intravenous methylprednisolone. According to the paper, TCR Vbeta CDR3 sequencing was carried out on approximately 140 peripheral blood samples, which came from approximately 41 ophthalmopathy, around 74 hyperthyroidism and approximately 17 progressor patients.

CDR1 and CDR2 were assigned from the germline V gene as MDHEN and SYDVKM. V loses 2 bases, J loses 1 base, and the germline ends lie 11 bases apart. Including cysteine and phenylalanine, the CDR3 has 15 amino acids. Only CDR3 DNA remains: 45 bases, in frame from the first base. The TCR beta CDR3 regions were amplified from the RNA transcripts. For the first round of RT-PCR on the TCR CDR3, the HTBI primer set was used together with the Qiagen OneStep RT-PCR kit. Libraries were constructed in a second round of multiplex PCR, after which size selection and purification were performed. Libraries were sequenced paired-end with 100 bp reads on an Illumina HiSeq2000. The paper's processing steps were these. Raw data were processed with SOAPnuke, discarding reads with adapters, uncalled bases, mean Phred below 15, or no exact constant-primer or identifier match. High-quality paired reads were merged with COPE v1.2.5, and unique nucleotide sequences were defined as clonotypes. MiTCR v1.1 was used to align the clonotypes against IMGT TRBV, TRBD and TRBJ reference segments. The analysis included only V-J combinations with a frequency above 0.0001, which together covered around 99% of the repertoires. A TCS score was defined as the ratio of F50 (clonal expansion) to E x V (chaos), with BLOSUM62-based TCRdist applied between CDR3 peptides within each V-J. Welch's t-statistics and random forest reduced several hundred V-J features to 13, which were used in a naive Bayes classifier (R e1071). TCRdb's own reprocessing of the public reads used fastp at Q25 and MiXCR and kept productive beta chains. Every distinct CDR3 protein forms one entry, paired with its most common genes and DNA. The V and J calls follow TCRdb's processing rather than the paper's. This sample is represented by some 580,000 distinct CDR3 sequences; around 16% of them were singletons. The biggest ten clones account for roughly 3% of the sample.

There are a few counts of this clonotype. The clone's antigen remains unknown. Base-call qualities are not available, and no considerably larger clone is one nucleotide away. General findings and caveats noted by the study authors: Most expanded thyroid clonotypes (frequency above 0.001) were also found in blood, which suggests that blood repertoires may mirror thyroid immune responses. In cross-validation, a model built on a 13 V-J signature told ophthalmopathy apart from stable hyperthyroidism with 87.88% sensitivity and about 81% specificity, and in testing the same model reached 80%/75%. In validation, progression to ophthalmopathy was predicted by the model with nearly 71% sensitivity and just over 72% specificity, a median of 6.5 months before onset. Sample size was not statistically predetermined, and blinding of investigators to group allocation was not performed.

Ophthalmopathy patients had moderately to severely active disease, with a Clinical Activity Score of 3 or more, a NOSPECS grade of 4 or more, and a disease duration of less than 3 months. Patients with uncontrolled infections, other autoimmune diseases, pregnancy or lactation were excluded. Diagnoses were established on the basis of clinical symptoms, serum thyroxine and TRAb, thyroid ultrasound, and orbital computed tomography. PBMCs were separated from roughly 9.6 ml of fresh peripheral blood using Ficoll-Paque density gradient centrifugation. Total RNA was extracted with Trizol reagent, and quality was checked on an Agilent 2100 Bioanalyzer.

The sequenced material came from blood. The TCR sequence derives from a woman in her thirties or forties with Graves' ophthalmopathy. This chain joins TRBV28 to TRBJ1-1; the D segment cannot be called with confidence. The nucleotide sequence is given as TGTGCCAGCAGTTTACCCTCGGCTGGGAACACTGAAGCTTTCTTT. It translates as CASSLPSAGNTEAFF.